This TCR beta chain appears in the sequencing data of a study of tumor-infiltrating lymphocytes in primary liver carcinoma (dated by TCRdb to the late 2010s). Notes on the research overall: Of the five patients, three men and two women aged 30 to 69 years, four had hepatocellular carcinoma and one had combined HCC and intrahepatic cholangiocarcinoma. The study combined TCRbeta repertoire sequencing, expression microarrays and whole-exome sequencing across five regions of each liver tumor, with adjacent normal tissue and blood. Samples yielded roughly 3.5 to 7.13 million productive TCRbeta reads; read depth did not differ significantly between tissue types. To link TCRbeta repertoire diversity with the local molecular phenotype, the roughly 23 tumor region samples were profiled using Agilent mRNA microarrays. A total of around 35 specimens from 5 patients went through TCRbeta repertoire sequencing, namely 25 tumor regions, 5 adjacent noncancerous liver tissues and 5 peripheral blood samples. Reproducibility between technical replicate repertoires was high, with correlation coefficients above 0.95 and mean shared-clone rates approximately 0.88. The five patients had tumors of stage T1-T3 N0M0, with maximum diameters ranging from 4.2 to 10 cm. The research as a whole found: Comparison of CD4+ and CD8+ T cell repertoires was precluded by the use of bulk unsorted samples. The study included only four to six patients, and the authors note findings should be validated in a larger study. Only roughly 7-24% of top clones appeared in all five regions of a tumor, which suggests that tumor-infiltrating T cells are spatially heterogeneous. Only the TCR beta chain was sequenced, so true repertoire diversity is likely underestimated because unpaired alpha chains were not captured. Repertoire overlap was found to be higher between tumor regions (mean approximately 35%) than between tumor-adjacent (about 17%) or tumor-blood (about 14%) pairs, consistent with antigen-driven expansion. The top 250 clones made up a significantly larger repertoire fraction in tumors than in blood (p = 0.039).

Without any cell sorting, total RNA and DNA were extracted together from around 20-30 mg of bulk tissue using the AllPrep DNA/RNA mini kit. Surgical resection was performed in China between 2015 and March 2016 on about 5 patients with histopathologically diagnosed primary liver carcinoma. At the time of sampling, the patients had chronic HBV infection and had not received any treatment. Five spatially separated regions were sampled per tumor: superior, inferior, left-lateral and right-lateral poles, plus the tumor centre. According to histology, viable tumor cells made up more than 85% of every tumor sample. Fresh tumor and adjacent tissue pieces were bisected; one half was stored in RNAlater at -80°C, the other sent for histology. The table lists this clonotype with many counts. The specificity of this receptor is unknown. No per-base quality is available; no much larger clone lies one base away.

Starting from around 520 ng total RNA, TCRbeta-specific cDNA was produced by reverse transcription with a constant-region primer and ProtoScript II reverse transcriptase. The TCRbeta libraries were prepared through three rounds of nested multiplex PCR following a slightly modified ARM-PCR procedure. The first two PCR rounds used multiplex TRBV1-TRBV30 forward primers with a Cbeta reverse primer, each for approximately 11 cycles. A final 25-cycle PCR with Deep VentR polymerase added sample barcodes and Illumina adapters. Before sequencing, amplicons between 200 and 500 bp were purified from gel using a QIAquick gel extraction kit. An Illumina HiSeq 2500 was used to sequence the TCRbeta amplicons with 250-bp paired-end reads. The study's own analysis went as follows. Reads were quality-trimmed with Trimmomatic v0.33, and paired reads were merged with FLASH v1.2.11 to recover full CDR3 sequences. MiGEC v1.2.1b assigned V, D and J germline segments to the rearranged TCRbeta sequences. Clonotype statistics and Shannon-Wiener diversity indices were computed with VDJtools v1.0.0. To cut down on sampling bias, every analysis after diversity analysis relied on just the 250 most abundant clonotypes from each sample. TCRdb reran the public reads through fastp at Q25 and MiXCR, keeping productive beta chains. Rows with a matching CDR3 protein are joined into one entry that keeps the most common DNA and genes. The authors' filters were not applied to this entry. Across this sample there are 55,000 or so distinct CDR3 sequences, with less than 75% seen only once. Together, the top ten hold approximately 52% of the sample.

The germline V gene (reference sequence) supplies CDR1 SEHNR and CDR2 FQNEAQ. Spanning cysteine to phenylalanine, the CDR3 consists of 16 amino acids. Just the 48-base CDR3 DNA is kept, in frame starting at base 1. Trimming takes 3 bases off V and 3 bases off J; junction bases not matched to a gene: 4. The sequenced material came from liver tumor tissue from sampling region 2. The sample's cell subset or site, from its label and the paper: tumor region T2, inferior pole. Recombination connected TRBV7-9 to TRBJ2-6, and TRBD2 aligns with 8 junction nucleotides. The sequence was collected from a man aged 40-55 years with primary liver carcinoma and hepatitis B virus infection. The CDR3 region reads CASSFGGGHGANVLTF. The nucleotide sequence is given as TGTGCCAGCAGCTTCGGGGGGGGGCATGGGGCCAACGTCCTGACTTTC.